One T cell receptor beta chain is described in this entry. Its specificity is unknown. The sample belongs to a study of shared clonotypes between healthy human individuals. Study-level background: Researchers assigned three CD4 naive, three CD4 memory, two CD8 naive and one CD8 memory plate to each donor. Study results and limitations: Clonotypes which were not shared had lower generation probabilities than clonotypes that all four donors shared.

Method: immunoSEQ multiplex PCR; TCRdb's copy keeps in-frame clones and lacks some. The data show some 630,000 clones, roughly 78% seen once. The study drew its donors from healthy HIV-negative adults without recent acute infections or vaccinations. CD4+ cells were split into CD45RA+ naive and CD45RA-negative memory subsets. V was cut by 6 bases and J by 0 bases, with 15 bases left in between. The germline CDR1 and CDR2 sequences are SGDLS and YYNGEE. There are 15 residues in the CDR3. The chain employs TRBV9 and TRBJ1-2; D remains ambiguous. Sequencing input: memory CD4+ T cells sorted from blood. The subset here: CD45RA-negative fraction. This sequence originates from a woman aged 25-40 years in good health. This CDR3 reads CASTKGNGPNYGYTF. The CDR3 nucleotides read TGTGCCAGCACGAAAGGGAACGGACCTAACTATGGCTACACCTTC.